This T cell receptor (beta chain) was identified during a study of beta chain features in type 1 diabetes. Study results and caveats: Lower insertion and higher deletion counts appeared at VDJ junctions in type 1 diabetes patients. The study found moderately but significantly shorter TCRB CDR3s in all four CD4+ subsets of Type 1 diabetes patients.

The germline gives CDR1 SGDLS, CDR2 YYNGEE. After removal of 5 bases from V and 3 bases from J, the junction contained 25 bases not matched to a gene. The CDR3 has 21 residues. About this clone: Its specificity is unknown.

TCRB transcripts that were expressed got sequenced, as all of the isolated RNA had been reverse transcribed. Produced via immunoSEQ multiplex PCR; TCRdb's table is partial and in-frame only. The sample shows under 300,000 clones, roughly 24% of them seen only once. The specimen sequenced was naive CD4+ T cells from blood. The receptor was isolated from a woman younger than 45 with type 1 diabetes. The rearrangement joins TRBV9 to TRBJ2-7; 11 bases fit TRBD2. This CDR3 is CASRSSDVGGLAGGRGYEQYF. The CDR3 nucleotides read TGTGCCAGCAGGAGCAGCGACGTGGGGGGGCTAGCGGGAGGTAGGGGCTACGAGCAGTACTTC.